This passage covers 30 T cell receptor beta chains from one sample sequenced in a study of T-cell memory formation after mild COVID-19. TCRdb reanalysed the 5' RACE reads using MiXCR and keeps one entry per CDR3 protein. The table includes around 100,000 distinct CDR3 sequences, about a fifth detected once. The sample consisted of PBMCs or a T cell subset sorted from them (not recorded which). The receptors were gathered from a man aged 18 to 30 who had mild COVID-19 (a few samples of this study predate the infection). Cell type and time point are not known.

Turning to this clonotype: At one of its ends the junction is not consistent with the germline gene, which may arise from a read error. This sequence joins TRBV14 and TRBJ2-1; D gene uncertain. The CDR3 is 13 residues long. Germline values: CDR1 SGHDN, CDR2 FVKESK. The CDR3 nucleotides are TGTGCCAGCAGCACCACCATTTACAGTGAGCAGTTCTTC. This codes for CASSTTIYSEQFF.

This chain uses TRBV29-1 with TRBJ2-3; 8 nucleotides line up with TRBD2. Per the germline V gene, CDR1 is SQVTM and CDR2 is ANQGSEA. The length of the CDR3 is 15 residues. The junction had 10 bases not matched to a gene; V was cut back by 3 bases and J by 5 bases. The CDR3 sequence: CSVEGIGGARDTQYF. Written as DNA, the CDR3 is TGCAGCGTTGAGGGGATCGGGGGGGCCAGAGATACGCAGTATTTT.

This clonotype was seen only a few times. The V call is TRBV6-2 or TRBV6-3, the J call TRBJ2-5; D perhaps matches TRBD2 (5 bases). Germline lookup yields CDR1 MNHEY and CDR2 SVGEGT. Trimming cost V 5 bases and J 5 bases, with 12 bases left between them. CDR3 length: 13 residues. For the CDR3, the DNA is TGTGCCAGCAGTCCTGGACTTATGGAGACCCAGTACTTC. Translation: CASSPGLMETQYF.

This clonotype was seen more than once but under ten times. The V call is TRBV12-3 or TRBV12-4, the J call TRBJ1-3; no clear D. The CDR3 spans 11 residues. The V end was cut by 6 bases, the J end by 2 bases, with 2 bases between. The CDR3 sequence is CASRAGNTIYF. In DNA, the CDR3 is TGTGCCAGCAGGGCTGGAAACACCATATATTTT.

The chain has TRBV19 and TRBJ2-7; tentative D call: TRBD2 (5 bases). The length of the CDR3 is 15 residues. CDR1 is LNHDA, CDR2 SQIVND, per germline (reference sequence). V was cut by 3 bases and J by 5 bases, with 17 bases left in between. CDR3 in DNA: TGTGCCAGTAGTATCCAAGGCTGGGGAGCCCACGAGCAGTACTTC. It encodes CASSIQGWGAHEQYF.

This clonotype was counted many times. CDR3 region: CASSLVGTGLETQYF. The CDR3 region has the DNA TGCGCCAGCAGCTTGGTCGGGACAGGGTTAGAGACCCAGTACTTC. This rearrangement joins TRBV5-1 to TRBJ2-5; 9 bases are a match to TRBD1. V was clipped by 0 bases and J by 4 bases; unmatched bases: 4. CDR3 length: 15 amino acids. The V gene's germline CDR1 is SGHRS and CDR2 YFSETQ.

V is TRBV9 and J is TRBJ1-1; maybe TRBD1 (6 bases). The germline gives CDR1 SGDLS, CDR2 YYNGEE. The CDR3 covers 14 residues. V lost 1 base, J lost 5 bases, and 12 bases lay in between. In DNA, the CDR3 is TGTGCCAGCAGCGTAAGCCAGGGGCGGACTGAAGCTTTCTTT. It translates to CASSVSQGRTEAFF.

V gene TRBV7-9 combines with J gene TRBJ1-4; 7 nucleotides match TRBD1. This CDR3 has 14 residues. With V trimmed by 5 bases and J by 7 bases, 7 bases remained unmatched. The germline V gene has CDR1 SEHNR and CDR2 FQNEAQ (reference sequence). The CDR3 coding sequence is TGTGCCAGCAGCCCGCCGGAGGGGGCTGAAAAACTGTTTTTT. Protein product: CASSPPEGAEKLFF.

This clonotype was seen a few times. The CDR3 nucleotides are TGCAGTGCTAGAGGACCGACAGATACGCAGTATTTT. Protein product: CSARGPTDTQYF. The chain combines TRBV20-1 with TRBJ2-3; no reliable D call. CDR3 length: 12 residues. Germline V CDR1 and CDR2: DFQATT, SNEGSKA (reference sequence). V was trimmed by 1 base and J by 3 bases, leaving 5 bases between them.

This clonotype has more than one count but fewer than ten. The junction differs from germline at one of its ends, possibly a read error. The V call is TRBV7-7, the J call TRBJ2-5, with a tentative D call TRBD2 (6 bases). CDR3 length: 13 residues. Germline V gives CDR1 SSHAT, CDR2 FNYEAQ (reference sequence). The CDR3 DNA reads TGTGCTAGCAGCTGGGGGGAAATGGAGACCCAGTACTTC. It translates to CASSWGEMETQYF.

This clonotype showed up just a few times. The chain couples TRBV6-2 or TRBV6-3 to TRBJ2-7, with TRBD1 as a possible D gene (5 bases). The V gene's germline CDR1 is MNHEY and CDR2 SVGEGT. This CDR3 is built from 13 residues. Trimming cost V 3 bases and J 2 bases, with 8 bases left between them. CDR3 in DNA: TGTGCCAGCAGTTATGGCAGGGCCTACGAGCAGTACGTC. Amino acids: CASSYGRAYEQYV.

This chain links TRBV6-2 or TRBV6-3 with TRBJ2-2; D possibly matches TRBD1 or TRBD2 (5 bases each). The CDR3 has 13 residues. V lost 2 bases to trimming and J lost 6 bases, with 7 bases between them. Germline CDR1 reads MNHEY; CDR2 reads SVGEGT. As DNA, the CDR3 is TGTGCCAGCAGTTACATGGGACCCGGGGAGCTGTTTTTT. Translated: CASSYMGPGELFF.

V and J are TRBV21-1 and TRBJ1-1. TRBV21-1 constitutes a pseudogene. CDR3 length: 15 amino acids. CDR3 in amino acids: CASSKAPSAGTEAFF. For the CDR3, the DNA is TGTGCCAGCAGCAAAGCTCCCTCGGCAGGTACTGAAGCTTTCTTT.

The chain couples TRBV7-8 to TRBJ2-7; D is perhaps TRBD2 (6 bases). The CDR3 has 15 amino acids. The V gene's germline CDR1 is SGHVS and CDR2 FQNEAQ. Trimming took off 5 bases at V and 0 bases at J, with 14 bases between the two ends. CDR3 sequence (DNA): TGTGCCAGCAGCCGGGAGAATGGGGCCTCCTACGAGCAGTACTTC. Amino acids: CASSRENGASYEQYF.

The rearrangement links TRBV4-3 to TRBJ1-3; D remains unclear. V lost 0 bases to trimming and J lost 0 bases, with 9 bases between them. Germline-derived CDR1 and CDR2 are LGHNA and YSLEER. The CDR3 has 16 residues. The CDR3 nucleotides read TGCGCCAGCAGCCAAGATTTAGGGCACTCTGGAAACACCATATATTTT. Translation gives CASSQDLGHSGNTIYF.

This clonotype was seen a single time. The V and J genes are TRBV6-2 or TRBV6-3 and TRBJ1-2; D is unresolved. The CDR3 extends over 13 amino acids. Germline V gene lookup returns CDR1 MNHEY and CDR2 SVGEGT. Trimming shortened V by 2 bases and J by 4 bases, and 8 bases separated the two germline ends. The CDR3 sequence is CASSYVRLYGYTF. The CDR3 coding sequence is TGTGCCAGCAGTTACGTCCGACTCTATGGCTACACCTTC.

This clonotype was seen only a few times. The CDR3 sequence is CASSAGQGALGEQYF. In DNA form, the CDR3 reads TGTGCCAGCAGCGCCGGACAGGGGGCTCTGGGAGAGCAGTACTTC. V gene TRBV11-2 combines with J gene TRBJ2-7, with 11 bases aligning to TRBD1. CDR1 is SGHAT and CDR2 is FQNNGV in the germline V gene. The CDR3 contains 15 residues. J lost 7 bases, V lost 5 bases, and 10 bases had no gene match.

The rearrangement links TRBV29-1 to TRBJ1-5; TRBD1 might be the D (5 bases). The CDR3 is 19 amino acids. CDR1 is SQVTM and CDR2 is ANQGSEA in the germline V gene. V lost 1 base to trimming and J lost 0 bases, with 22 bases between them. CDR3 bases: TGCAGCGTTGAAGGACTCGACAGAGGGCATTGTTATAGCAATCAGCCCCAGCATTTT. This encodes CSVEGLDRGHCYSNQPQHF.

The chain combines TRBV27 with TRBJ2-7, with D perhaps matching TRBD2 (6 bases). CDR1 MNHEY and CDR2 SMNVEV come from the germline V gene (reference sequence). V dropped 6 bases and J dropped 1 base, with 10 bases sitting between them. This CDR3 is 13 amino acids long. CDR3 nucleotide sequence: TGTGCCAGCAGGGGGGGACGGTCCTACGAGCAGTACGTC. Translating gives CASRGGRSYEQYV.

The chain recombines TRBV27 with TRBJ2-7; 8 bases map to TRBD2. J gave up 4 bases and V 4 bases, and 9 bases lay outside the gene matches. Germline V lookup: CDR1 MNHEY, CDR2 SMNVEV (reference sequence). The CDR3 is 15 amino acids. The CDR3 loop reads CASSWTSRIVYEQYF. CDR3 in DNA: TGTGCCAGCAGTTGGACTAGCCGAATCGTATACGAGCAGTACTTC.

This rearrangement joins TRBV11-3 to TRBJ2-3; D remains unclear. The CDR3 totals 14 residues. V dropped 4 bases and J dropped 6 bases, with 14 bases sitting between them. The V gene's germline CDR1 is SGHNT and CDR2 YENEEA. CDR3 loop: CASSSTGSPDTQYF. DNA for the CDR3: TGTGCCAGCAGCTCCACTGGCAGCCCGGATACGCAGTATTTT.

The chain has TRBV6-2 or TRBV6-3 and TRBJ2-1, with D perhaps assigned TRBD1 or TRBD2 (6 bases each). There are 14 residues in the CDR3. CDR1 is MNHEY and CDR2 is SVGEGT in the germline V gene. Trimming left V 4 bases short and J 6 bases short, with 13 bases between. DNA of the CDR3: TGTGCCAGCAGTTCAACGAGGGGGGTCAATGAGCAGTTCTTC. This codes for CASSSTRGVNEQFF.

V gene TRBV4-1 combines with J gene TRBJ2-2, with D maybe TRBD1 (6 bases). V gave up 1 base and J gave up 1 base, with 10 bases separating them. The CDR3 length is 16 residues. Germline loops: CDR1 MGHRA, CDR2 YSYEKL. This CDR3 reads CASSQARTVNTGELFF. The CDR3 nucleotides are TGCGCCAGCAGCCAAGCCAGGACAGTGAACACCGGGGAGCTGTTTTTT.

This clonotype has at least ten counts. The CDR3 coding sequence is TGTGCCAGCAGTTTTCCCCGGCGGCGGGGAAGGGAGACCCAGTACTTC. Translation gives CASSFPRRRGRETQYF. The rearrangement uses TRBV28 and TRBJ2-5, with D perhaps matching TRBD2 (6 bases). The CDR3 sequence is 16 residues long. The germline gives CDR1 MDHEN, CDR2 SYDVKM. Deletions cut 3 bases from V and 5 bases from J, with 19 bases between.

The chain employs TRBV12-3 or TRBV12-4 and TRBJ2-2; the D is unclear. The CDR3 length is 12 residues. Trimming cost V 8 bases and J 4 bases, with 8 bases left between them. The chain's CDR3 is CASLVFTGELFF. The CDR3 coding sequence is TGTGCCAGCCTTGTTTTCACCGGGGAGCTGTTTTTT.

This clonotype has only a few counts. The V gene is TRBV5-6, the J gene TRBJ1-5; 12 nucleotides line up with TRBD1. The length of the CDR3 is 18 residues. Germline trimming cut 4 bases from V and 2 bases from J; bases unmatched to any gene: 10. Looked up from germline, CDR1 is SGHDT and CDR2 is YYEEEE. The CDR3 is CASSIGTGGRGGNQPQHF. The DNA of the CDR3 is TGTGCCAGCAGCATCGGGACAGGGGGCCGGGGAGGCAATCAGCCCCAGCATTTT.

This clonotype was seen more than once but under ten times. The chain uses TRBV29-1 and TRBJ1-2; D perhaps matches TRBD1 (5 bases). The CDR3 sequence is 13 residues long. Germline V gives CDR1 SQVTM, CDR2 ANQGSEA. V lost 7 bases and J lost 3, with 15 bases in between. CDR3 sequence reads: CSDTTPGHYGYTF. In DNA, the CDR3 is TGCAGCGATACTACCCCGGGGCACTATGGCTACACCTTC.

J is TRBJ2-3 and V is TRBV6-2 or TRBV6-3, with D possibly called TRBD1 or TRBD2 (7 bases each). The germline CDR1 and CDR2 sequences are MNHEY and SVGEGT. Trimming shortened V by 8 bases and J by 2 bases, and 14 bases separated the two germline ends. This CDR3 contains 14 residues. The CDR3 nucleotides are TGTGCCAGCGGGACAGCGGGGATCACAGATACGCAGTATTTT. It translates to CASGTAGITDTQYF.

The V call is TRBV9, the J call TRBJ2-1; D remains ambiguous. This CDR3 is built from 16 residues. Trimming took 0 bases from V and 1 from J, leaving 11 bases between them. CDR1 and CDR2 (germline): SGDLS, YYNGEE. The CDR3 loop reads CASSVEEGWSYNEQFF. The CDR3 DNA sequence: TGTGCCAGCAGCGTAGAAGAAGGGTGGTCCTACAATGAGCAGTTCTTC. Filled out from reference TRBV9 and TRBJ2-1, the complete variable domain reads DSGVTQTPKHLITATGQRVTLRCSPRSGDLSVYWYQQSLDQGLQFLIQYYNGEERAKGNILERFSAQQFPDLHSELNLSSLELGDSALYFCASSVEEGWSYNEQFFGPGTRLTVL.

This clonotype was seen a handful of times. The CDR3 region is CASSQHLSPNEKLFF. CDR3 coding DNA: TGCGCCAGCTCCCAGCACCTCTCGCCTAATGAAAAACTGTTTTTT. V and J are TRBV5-1 and TRBJ1-4; D is undetermined. Germline V CDR1 and CDR2: SGHRS, YFSETQ. This CDR3 has 15 residues. V lost 7 bases, J lost 3 bases, and 16 bases lay in between.